Each of the 5 T cell receptor beta chains below was sequenced from the same sample in a study of shared clonotypes between healthy human individuals. CD45RO-negative, CCR7-positively selected cells formed the naive CD8 fraction, excluding terminally differentiated effector memory CD45RA+ cells. Only in-frame clones appear in the TCRdb table, and some are missing; sequencing was by immunoSEQ multiplex PCR. The sample has around 600,000 clones, about 98% seen once; the top ten hold approximately 0.3%. The sample comprised naive CD8+ T cells sorted from blood. These receptors came from a man aged 25 to 40 in good health.

A remark on this clone: The identical CDR3 is also encoded by other nucleotide sequences in the sample. The chain employs TRBV6-5 and TRBJ1-5; D is unresolved. Germline V gene lookup returns CDR1 MNHEY and CDR2 SVGAGI. This CDR3 region has 13 residues. V was clipped by 2 bases and J by 3 bases, with 5 bases between them. The CDR3 coding sequence is TGTGCCAGCAGTTACGGCGACAATCAGCCCCAGCATTTT. Translating gives CASSYGDNQPQHF.

CDR3: CSVAAQGYEQFF. Written as DNA, the CDR3 is TGCAGCGTTGCTGCGCAAGGCTATGAGCAGTTCTTC. The chain joins TRBV29-1 to TRBJ2-1; D is unclear. V was pared by 4 bases and J by 8 bases, with 12 bases between. Germline V CDR1 and CDR2: SQVTM, ANQGSEA. The length of the CDR3 is 12 residues.

This chain joins TRBV4-3 and TRBJ1-4; the D is unclear. The germline gives CDR1 LGHNA, CDR2 YSLEER. Trimming removed 0 bases at V and 10 bases at J, with 9 bases between. The CDR3 has 13 amino acids. The CDR3 bases are TGCGCCAGCAGCCAAGACTGGGGAGGAAAACTGTTTTTT. Amino acids: CASSQDWGGKLFF.

The chain is built from TRBV28 and TRBJ1-5, with no clear D. Trimming removed 2 bases at V and 5 bases at J, with 7 bases between. Per germline, CDR1 MDHEN and CDR2 SYDVKM. CDR3 size: 13 residues. In DNA, the CDR3 is TGTGCCAGCAGTTTAGGGGTCTATCAGCCCCAGCATTTT. Protein product: CASSLGVYQPQHF.

V usage is TRBV27 and J usage is TRBJ2-7, with 10 bases that match TRBD2. Per the germline V gene, CDR1 is MNHEY and CDR2 is SMNVEV (reference sequence). V shed 0 bases, J shed 0 bases, and the junction held 5 bases outside the gene matches. The CDR3 has 17 residues. CDR3 sequence reads: CASSLSASGGLSYEQYF. The CDR3 DNA reads TGTGCCAGCAGTTTATCTGCTAGCGGGGGCCTCTCCTACGAGCAGTACTTC.